This TCR beta chain was sequenced for a study of cytotoxic CD8 clonotypes in ibrutinib-treated CLL. In the study overall: A median 12 months of treatment, range 6 to 36, preceded the collection of response samples. Overall study findings and caveats: Contraction or stability on treatment characterized the public clonotypes, which were uncommon. Whereas clonality rose at ibrutinib response, it declined toward baseline at progression. Relative to age-matched healthy donors, clonality at baseline was higher, and it tracked circulating CD8+ T-cell counts.

Here immunoSEQ multiplex PCR was the method, and the copy in TCRdb shows in-frame clones only, minus some. This sample carries fewer than 150,000 clones, 84% of them seen once, and the ten largest clones take about 3.3%. The CDR3 has 14 amino acids. CDR1 and CDR2 (germline): SGHTA, FQGNSA. A remark on this clone: No antigen is known for it. A junction end diverges from the germline sequence, so it may reflect a read error.

The sample in question was PBMCs, obtained after 24 months of ibrutinib treatment. This TCR was sampled from a human donor with chronic lymphocytic leukemia. This sequence joins TRBV7-2 and TRBJ1-1, with 9 nucleotides matching TRBD1. The CDR3 bases are TGTGCCGGCAGCATACAGGGGGCCAACACTGAAGCTTTCTTT. This codes for CAGSIQGANTEAFF.